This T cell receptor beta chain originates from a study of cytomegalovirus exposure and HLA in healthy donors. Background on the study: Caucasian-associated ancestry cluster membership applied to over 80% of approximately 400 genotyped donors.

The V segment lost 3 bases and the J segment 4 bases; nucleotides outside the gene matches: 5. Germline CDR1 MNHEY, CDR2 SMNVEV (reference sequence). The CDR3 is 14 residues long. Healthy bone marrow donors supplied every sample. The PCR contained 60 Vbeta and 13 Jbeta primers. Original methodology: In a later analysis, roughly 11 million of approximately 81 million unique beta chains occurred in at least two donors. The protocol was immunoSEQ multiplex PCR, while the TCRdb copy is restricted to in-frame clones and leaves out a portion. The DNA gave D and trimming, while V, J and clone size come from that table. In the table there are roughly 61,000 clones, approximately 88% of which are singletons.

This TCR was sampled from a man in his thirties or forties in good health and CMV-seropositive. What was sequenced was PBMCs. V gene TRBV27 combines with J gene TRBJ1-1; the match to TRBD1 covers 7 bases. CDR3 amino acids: CASSLRGQGTEAFF. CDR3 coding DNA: TGTGCCAGCAGTTTGAGGGGGCAGGGCACTGAAGCTTTCTTT.